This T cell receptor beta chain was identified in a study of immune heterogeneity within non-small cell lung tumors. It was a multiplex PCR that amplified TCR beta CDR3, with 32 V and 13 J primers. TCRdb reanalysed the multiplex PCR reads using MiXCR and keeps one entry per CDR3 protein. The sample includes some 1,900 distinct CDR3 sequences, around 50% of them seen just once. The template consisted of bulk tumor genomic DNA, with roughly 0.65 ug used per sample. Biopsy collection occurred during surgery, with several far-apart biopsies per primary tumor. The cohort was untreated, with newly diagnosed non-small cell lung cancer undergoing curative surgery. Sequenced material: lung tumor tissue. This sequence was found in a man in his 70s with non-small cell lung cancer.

CDR3 residues: CASSPGTGTGGQYF. Written as DNA, the CDR3 is TGTGCCAGCTCACCAGGGACAGGGACGGGCGGGCAGTACTTC. The rearrangement joins TRBV18 to TRBJ2-7, with 9 bases lining up with TRBD1. The trim removed 2 bases at V and 9 bases at J, leaving 8 bases unmatched. The CDR3 runs to 14 residues. Germline V gene sequence: CDR1 KGHSH, CDR2 LQKENI.